One and the same sample provided the 24 T cell receptor beta chains below, sequenced in a study of cytomegalovirus exposure and HLA in healthy donors. The study ran its PCR with 60 Vbeta and 13 Jbeta primers. Assay used: immunoSEQ multiplex PCR; TCRdb lists only in-frame clones, some missing. The sample holds 100,000 to 120,000 clones, about three quarters seen once. Sample: PBMCs. The receptors come from a woman aged 40 to 50 in good health and CMV-seropositive.

J is TRBJ1-2 and V is TRBV13, with D unresolved. This CDR3 has 12 amino acids. CDR1 and CDR2 from the germline V gene are PRHDT and FYEKMQ (reference sequence). Between the trimmed V and J ends, which lost 1 base and 5 bases, there was a span of 5 bases. In nucleotides, the CDR3 is TGTGCCAGCAGCTTAGCTAGTTATGGCTACACCTTC. The encoded protein is CASSLASYGYTF.

The rearrangement joins TRBV29-1 to TRBJ2-5, with D perhaps TRBD2 (7 bases). Germline-derived CDR1 and CDR2 are SQVTM and ANQGSEA. V lost 6 bases to trimming and J lost 1 base, with 15 bases between them. The CDR3 length is 14 residues. CDR3 residues: CSVWGGSIQETQYF. The CDR3 DNA follows: TGCAGCGTCTGGGGGGGCAGCATCCAAGAGACCCAGTACTTC.

The chain recombines TRBV5-1 with TRBJ2-3; D perhaps matches TRBD2 (5 bases). V was trimmed by 0 bases and J by 5 bases, leaving 13 bases between them. Germline V lookup: CDR1 SGHRS, CDR2 YFSETQ. The CDR3 has 15 residues. CDR3 in DNA: TGCGCCAGCAGCTTGGCCTTACTAGTGGGAGATACGCAGTATTTT. Residues: CASSLALLVGDTQYF.

The chain recombines TRBV9 with TRBJ2-5, with TRBD2 matching over 8 bases. Germline V gene data show CDR1 as SGDLS and CDR2 as YYNGEE. Unmatched junction bases numbered 8, after V lost 0 bases and J lost 4 bases. This CDR3 is 16 amino acids long. CDR3 region: CASSVEDGGASETQYF. The CDR3 nucleotides read TGTGCCAGCAGCGTAGAAGACGGGGGGGCATCAGAGACCCAGTACTTC. Using reference TRBV9 and TRBJ2-5 for the parts outside the CDR3, the full variable domain is DSGVTQTPKHLITATGQRVTLRCSPRSGDLSVYWYQQSLDQGLQFLIQYYNGEERAKGNILERFSAQQFPDLHSELNLSSLELGDSALYFCASSVEDGGASETQYFGPGTRLLVL.

This clone was detected only a few times. The chain carries TRBV7-9 and TRBJ1-5; no clear D. The CDR3 is 14 amino acids. In germline, CDR1 is SEHNR, CDR2 FQNEAQ (reference sequence). V lost 4 bases and J 7 bases, leaving 14 bases between the germline ends. In DNA, the CDR3 is TGTGCCAGCAGCTCCGGGGTTATGAGCCAGCCCCAGCATTTT. This sequence encodes CASSSGVMSQPQHF.

This rearrangement joins TRBV2 to TRBJ2-7, with D possibly matching TRBD2 (5 bases). The CDR3 is 14 residues long. V dropped 6 bases and J dropped 6 bases, with 18 bases sitting between them. CDR1 and CDR2 from the germline V gene are SNHLY and FYNNEI. The CDR3 loop is CASREDGHILEQYF. CDR3 DNA sequence: TGTGCCAGCAGGGAGGACGGCCACATCCTCGAGCAGTACTTC.

The chain links TRBV28 to TRBJ2-5; D is perhaps TRBD1 (6 bases). The last part of the DNA fits TRBJ2-7 better; the J call may be wrong. This CDR3 is built from 15 residues. Germline-derived CDR1 and CDR2 are MDHEN and SYDVKM. This CDR3 is CASTTPGQGGYEQYF. DNA of the CDR3: TGTGCCAGCACCACCCCGGGACAAGGCGGCTACGAGCAGTACTTC.

The genes are TRBV11-3 and TRBJ1-6; TRBD1 aligns across 10 bases. CDR1 is SGHNT and CDR2 is YENEEA in the germline V gene. This CDR3 has 15 residues. The V segment lost 5 bases and the J segment 7 bases; nucleotides outside the gene matches: 5. The CDR3 coding sequence is TGTGCCAGCAGCGGGGGGACAGGGGAAAATTCACCCCTCCACTTT. Protein product: CASSGGTGENSPLHF.

J is TRBJ1-1 and V is TRBV10-3, with D possibly being TRBD1 (5 bases). Germline CDR1 is ENHRY and CDR2 is SYGVKD. Trimming stripped 10 bases from V and 3 bases from J, with 15 bases between. CDR3 length: 13 amino acids. This CDR3 is CATSQGWDTEAFF. The CDR3 DNA reads as TGTGCCACCTCCCAGGGCTGGGACACTGAAGCTTTCTTT.

CDR3 sequence: CASSPRSGTSTDTQYF. DNA of the CDR3: TGTGCCAGCTCACCACGAAGCGGTACTAGCACAGATACGCAGTATTTT. This chain uses TRBV18 with TRBJ2-3; TRBD2 is a possible D gene (5 bases). V was trimmed by 1 base and J by 0 bases, leaving 11 bases between them. This CDR3 spans 16 amino acids. Germline V gives CDR1 KGHSH, CDR2 LQKENI.

This rearrangement joins TRBV28 to TRBJ2-7, with D maybe TRBD1 (6 bases). Germline CDR1 reads MDHEN; CDR2 reads SYDVKM. CDR3 size: 15 residues. The V and J ends lost 4 bases and 2 bases respectively, with 15 bases between them. This chain's CDR3 is CASSSTGTHAYEQYF. Here the CDR3 DNA reads TGTGCCAGCAGTTCAACCGGGACACACGCCTACGAGCAGTACTTC.

As DNA, the CDR3 is TGCGCCAGCAGCTTGGTTGGTTCTAGCGGGATCTCCTACAATGAGCAGTTCTTC. Translation gives CASSLVGSSGISYNEQFF. The chain is built from TRBV5-1 and TRBJ2-1; TRBD2 matches 9 bases. V lost 0 bases to trimming and J lost 0 bases; unmatched junction nucleotides: 7. There are 18 residues in the CDR3. Germline values: CDR1 SGHRS, CDR2 YFSETQ.

The V gene is TRBV7-9, the J gene TRBJ1-2, with D possibly being TRBD1 (5 bases). Germline lookup yields CDR1 SEHNR and CDR2 FQNEAQ (reference sequence). The CDR3 has 15 amino acids. V lost 5 bases and J 4 bases, leaving 17 bases between the germline ends. CDR3 nucleotides: TGTGCCAGCAGCCTCCTGGGGCAGAAACCCTATGGCTACACCTTC. It is translated as CASSLLGQKPYGYTF.

The rearrangement links TRBV28 to TRBJ2-7, with TRBD2 as a possible D gene (6 bases). The V end lost 1 base, the J end lost 3 bases, and 22 bases lay between the germline ends. The CDR3 runs to 18 residues. Germline loops: CDR1 MDHEN, CDR2 SYDVKM. CDR3 DNA: TGTGCCAGCAGTTTATACCTAAAGGCGGGGCAGACCGACTACGAGCAGTACTTC. Translating gives CASSLYLKAGQTDYEQYF.

In its sample, this clone was seen once. This chain uses TRBV28 with TRBJ2-1, with TRBD2 as a possible D gene (5 bases). Germline V gene sequence: CDR1 MDHEN, CDR2 SYDVKM. The CDR3 totals 13 residues. The V gene lost 10 bases and the J gene lost 4 bases, with 14 bases spanning the gap. This chain's CDR3 is CATRASSYNEQFF. CDR3 coding DNA: TGTGCCACCCGGGCTAGCTCTTACAATGAGCAGTTCTTC.

Of note for this clone: A read error may account for a junction end that differs from germline. The chain uses TRBV7-9 and TRBJ2-1, with D possibly TRBD2 on 6 matching bases. Looked up from germline, CDR1 is SEHNR and CDR2 is FQNEAQ (reference sequence). This CDR3 has 18 amino acids. CDR3 bases: TGTTCCAGCAGCTTATTGGGGGGATGGACATTCTCCTACAATGAGCAGTTCTTC. Its translation: CSSSLLGGWTFSYNEQFF.

There are a few counts of this clone. The chain joins TRBV6-1 to TRBJ2-3; 7 positions agree with TRBD2. Losses at the gene ends were 0 bases for V and 5 bases for J; bases not matched to a gene: 14. Germline CDR1 and CDR2: MNHNS and SASEGT. CDR3 size: 18 residues. The CDR3 region is CASSEAAGREGMVDTQYF. The CDR3 DNA is TGTGCCAGCAGTGAAGCGGCGGGGAGGGAGGGAATGGTAGATACGCAGTATTTT.

V gene TRBV18 combines with J gene TRBJ1-2; the D is unclear. The CDR3 consists of 16 residues. Germline V lookup: CDR1 KGHSH, CDR2 LQKENI. Trimming pared 3 bases from V and 2 bases from J, leaving 16 bases between. The chain's CDR3 is CASSPTAGSSNYGYTF. The DNA for the CDR3 is TGTGCCAGCTCACCCACTGCGGGCTCATCGAACTATGGCTACACCTTC.

For the CDR3, the DNA is TGTGCCAGCAGCTTTGGGGGAGGGTATGAGCAGTTCTTC. Encoded protein: CASSFGGGYEQFF. The V and J genes are TRBV7-2 and TRBJ2-1; 7 positions match TRBD2. Germline-derived CDR1 and CDR2 are SGHTA and FQGNSA. The CDR3 loop spans 13 amino acids. J lost 8 bases, V lost 3 bases, and 4 bases had no gene match. Full variable domain (outside the CDR3, taken from reference TRBV7-2 and TRBJ2-1): GAGVSQSPSNKVTEKGKDVELRCDPISGHTALYWYRQSLGQGLEFLIYFQGNSAPDKSGLPSDRFSAERTGGSVSTLTIQRTQQEDSAVYLCASSFGGGYEQFFGPGTRLTVL.

The genes are TRBV6-5 and TRBJ1-5; 8 bases align to TRBD1. Germline-derived CDR1 and CDR2 are MNHEY and SVGAGI. The CDR3 sequence is 14 residues long. V shed 4 bases, J shed 3 bases, and the junction held 2 bases outside the gene matches. The chain's CDR3 is CASSWTGINQPQHF. The CDR3 nucleotides are TGTGCCAGCAGTTGGACAGGGATCAATCAGCCCCAGCATTTT.

This chain connects TRBV25-1 to TRBJ1-4, with no clear D. V gave up 1 base and J gave up 2 bases, with 8 bases separating them. The CDR3 spans 15 residues. Germline CDR1 is MGHDK and CDR2 is SYGVNS. The CDR3 protein is CASSEFAGTNEKLFF. CDR3 sequence (DNA): TGTGCCAGCAGTGAATTCGCCGGGACTAATGAAAAACTGTTTTTT.

The chain uses TRBV4-2 and TRBJ1-2; TRBD1 matches at 8 bases. From germline, CDR1 is LGHNA and CDR2 YNFKEQ. The CDR3 spans 14 residues. V lost 1 base, J lost 6 bases, and 4 bases stayed unmatched. The DNA of the CDR3 is TGTGCCAGCAGCCAAGGTGACAGGGGACATGGCTACACCTTC. This codes for CASSQGDRGHGYTF.

Comments on this clone: Other nucleotide sequences in the sample specify the same CDR3. V is TRBV28 and J is TRBJ1-1, with D perhaps matching TRBD1 (6 bases). Germline V gene lookup returns CDR1 MDHEN and CDR2 SYDVKM. V dropped 3 bases and J dropped 2 bases, with 10 bases sitting between them. CDR3 size: 14 residues. The CDR3: CASSFLRGNTEAFF. CDR3 nucleotides: TGTGCCAGCAGTTTCCTCAGGGGTAACACTGAAGCTTTCTTT.

A single count supports this clone. This chain uses TRBV2 with TRBJ2-3; weak D call: TRBD1 (6 bases). Deletions cut 6 bases from V and 5 bases from J, with 15 bases between. Germline assignment: CDR1 SNHLY and CDR2 FYNNEI. This CDR3 has 14 amino acids. The CDR3 DNA sequence: TGTGCCAGCAGGGTTAGCCTAGGGGGAGATACGCAGTATTTT. Translation: CASRVSLGGDTQYF.